This TCR beta chain was found in a study of memory CD8 T cells in hepatitis C reinfection (dated 2017 in TCRdb). With regard to the full study: A few donors spontaneously resolved two consecutive HCV infections, while two donors cleared a primary infection but became chronically infected after reinfection. In four to six donors, the study followed the TCR beta repertoire of virus-specific CD8 T cells over time through an HCV reinfection episode. Pre-reinfection samples were obtained between 55 and 20 weeks before detection of reinfection. In the reinfection study, participants with a resolved prior HCV infection were followed up every 3 months. Between about 2009 and 2012, about 5 reinfection cases that had stored pre-reinfection samples were identified. An HCV reinfection was defined as a positive HCV RNA test that came after two negative tests taken at least 60 days apart. Overall study results and their limits: Because only a few donors were included, definitive conclusions about public clonotypes linked to secondary clearance were beyond the reach of the study.

Per the germline V gene, SGHTA is the CDR1 and FQGNSA is the CDR2. The CDR3 spans 17 residues, from the cysteine through the phenylalanine. The CDR3 DNA has 51 bases and is translated from base 1. Germline trimming amounts to 1 base on V and 6 bases on J, with 4 as the count of junction bases outside the gene matches. Library method: the immunoSEQ multiplex PCR assay. Genomic DNA was extracted from the sorted cells, and the TCR beta V, D and J regions were sequenced using the automated high-throughput method of Adaptive Biotechnologies. A two-step, bias-controlled multiplex PCR was used to amplify the CDR3 regions. An Illumina instrument was used to sequence the amplified TCR beta libraries. The study's own analysis went as follows. Demultiplexed reads were processed to lower amplification and sequencing bias, and the IMGT database was used to assign CDR3 sequences to gene families. Repertoire data were analyzed with ImmunoSEQ software version 2.0. Out-of-frame sequences and sequences containing stop codons in the CDR3 were removed from the clonotype lists. Clonotypes with a frequency below 0.01% were excluded because such low-frequency clonotypes corresponded to less than one cell. Richness was calculated by dividing observed richness by the number of input cells, and evenness was calculated by dividing Shannon entropy by the log of observed richness. Simpson diversity and Morisita-Horn overlap indices were used to quantify repertoire diversity and similarity between time points. Each clonotype was placed into one of four groups: dominant (>1%), sub-dominant (0.5-0.99%), low abundance (0.1-0.49%) or lowest abundance (<0.1%). A germline index was calculated as total CDR3 length minus total nucleotide additions, divided by total CDR3 length. Sourced from immuneACCESS, this table was stored by TCRdb with only in-frame sequences that have V and J called. A share of the clones is absent; for the studies checked, an unresolved V gene accounts for under half, and the remainder has no known explanation. V, J and clone size are those of that table, while D and trimming were read from the DNA. Within this sample are 40,000 to 60,000 clones, with roughly 91% of them counted one time only. About 1% of the sample lies in the top ten.

As regards this clone: Its cognate antigen has yet to be identified. Base quality data are lacking; no much larger clone is found one base away.

The time point label of this sample denotes: pre-reinfection, 55 to 20 weeks before reinfection detection. The sorted cells were sequenced directly ex vivo, without any in vitro expansion ahead of TCR sequencing. The donors were people who inject drugs and were enrolled in the Montreal Acute Hepatitis C Cohort Study (HEPCO) in Canada. As controls, total naive CD8 T cells, sorted as viable CD3+ CD8+ CD45RO-, were obtained from a couple of donors at each of the three reinfection time points. Before sorting, cryopreserved peripheral blood mononuclear cells were thawed and used as the source for purifying CD8 T cells. Negative selection with the MACS CD8+ T cell Isolation Kit was used to enrich CD8 T cells. Cell sorting was done on a BD FACSAria II sorter with FACSDiva software, and data were analyzed with FlowJo.

Sequenced: naive CD8+ T cells sorted from blood. Explained via the paper, the cell subset or site label denotes: total naive CD8+CD45RO- T cells. This TCR derives from a young man with hepatitis C virus infection. This chain is built from TRBV7-2 and TRBJ1-6; 12 bases in between match TRBD1. The CDR3 reads as follows: CASSLGGQGAGNSPLHF. The sequenced DNA: TGTGCCAGCAGCTTAGGGGGACAGGGGGCCGGTAATTCACCCCTCCACTTT. Supplemented by the reference TRBV7-2 and TRBJ1-6 proteins around the CDR3, the complete variable domain is GAGVSQSPSNKVTEKGKDVELRCDPISGHTALYWYRQSLGQGLEFLIYFQGNSAPDKSGLPSDRFSAERTGGSVSTLTIQRTQQEDSAVYLCASSLGGQGAGNSPLHFGNGTRLTVT.